The next 12 T cell receptor beta chains were all read from a single sample in a study of control samples from healthy donors and cancer patients. Libraries were prepared by immunoSEQ multiplex PCR; TCRdb keeps only in-frame clonotypes and omits some of them. The data show around 74,000 clones, with 85% to 95% seen just once and 5% to 6.5% held by the top ten. Sequenced: blood. These receptors all come from an older woman in good health.

V is TRBV15 and J is TRBJ1-2, with unresolved D. V shed 0 bases and J shed 4 bases, with 9 bases lying between them. The CDR3 consists of 14 residues. CDR1 and CDR2 (germline): LNHNV, YYDKDF (reference sequence). CDR3 region: CATSRDQAGYGYTF. The CDR3 coding sequence is TGTGCCACCAGCAGAGACCAGGCCGGCTATGGCTACACCTTC.

CDR3 sequence reads: CASSKQTGRIYGYTF. The CDR3 DNA reads TGTGCCAGCAGTAAACAGACAGGGAGAATCTATGGCTACACCTTC. The chain combines TRBV28 with TRBJ1-2, with 7 bases matching TRBD1. Germline assignment: CDR1 MDHEN and CDR2 SYDVKM. The CDR3 loop spans 15 amino acids. V was clipped by 5 bases and J by 4 bases; unmatched bases: 10.

The chain recombines TRBV6-1 with TRBJ1-6, with D unresolved. V was shortened by 1 base and J by 6 bases, with 13 bases between the two germline ends. Per the germline V gene, CDR1 is MNHNS and CDR2 is SASEGT. The length of the CDR3 is 16 residues. CDR3 coding DNA: TGTGCCAGCAGTGAAGTATCAGGATTAGGTAATTCACCCCTCCACTTT. Protein: CASSEVSGLGNSPLHF.

V gene TRBV19 combines with J gene TRBJ2-7; 8 bases match TRBD1. Germline lookup yields CDR1 LNHDA and CDR2 SQIVND (reference sequence). J lost 1 base, V lost 5 bases, and 7 bases had no gene match. This CDR3 spans 15 amino acids. The CDR3 region is CASSVQGALSYEQYF. CDR3 DNA: TGTGCCAGTAGTGTTCAGGGGGCCTTGTCCTACGAGCAGTACTTC.

The genes are TRBV25-1 and TRBJ1-4; 7 bases are a match to TRBD1. The CDR3 spans 18 residues. V lost 2 bases and J lost 0; bases outside the gene matches: 9. The V gene's germline CDR1 is MGHDK and CDR2 SYGVNS. CDR3 region: CASSEEPTGASTNEKLFF. CDR3 coding DNA: TGTGCCAGCAGTGAAGAGCCTACAGGGGCGTCAACTAATGAAAAACTGTTTTTT.

This chain connects TRBV2 to TRBJ1-5, with D possibly matching TRBD1 (5 bases). The ends were cut back, 7 bases at V and 7 bases at J, with 14 bases in the middle. The CDR3 has 13 residues. CDR1 and CDR2 (germline): SNHLY, FYNNEI. CDR3 amino acids: CASTLSWGQPQHF. The CDR3 nucleotides read TGTGCCAGCACACTTTCGTGGGGGCAGCCCCAGCATTTT.

V usage is TRBV6-5 and J usage is TRBJ2-5, with 9 bases lining up with TRBD2. CDR1 and CDR2 (germline): MNHEY, SVGAGI. The CDR3 covers 15 residues. The trim removed 2 bases at V and 5 bases at J, leaving 6 bases unmatched. The CDR3 DNA follows: TGTGCCAGCAGTTACGGCGCGGGAGGGCTGGAGACCCAGTACTTC. This gives the protein CASSYGAGGLETQYF.

The chain is built from TRBV7-9 and TRBJ1-2, with 8 bases fitting TRBD1. J lost 4 bases, V lost 4 bases, and 11 bases had no gene match. The germline V gene encodes CDR1 SEHNR and CDR2 FQNEAQ (reference sequence). This CDR3 is built from 16 residues. The CDR3 DNA reads TGTGCCAGCAGCTCCGACCGGACAGGGCGAACCTATGGCTACACCTTC. It translates to CASSSDRTGRTYGYTF.

This rearrangement joins TRBV2 to TRBJ1-6, with D unresolved. Germline lookup yields CDR1 SNHLY and CDR2 FYNNEI. This CDR3 comprises 16 residues. V was cut by 7 bases and J by 0 bases, with 13 bases left in between. In DNA, the CDR3 is TGTGCCAGCAAAGGCGGCAGGAGCTCCTATAATTCACCCCTCCACTTT. Encoded protein: CASKGGRSSYNSPLHF.

This chain joins TRBV18 and TRBJ2-7, with a weak D call TRBD2 (5 bases). In germline, CDR1 is KGHSH, CDR2 LQKENI. Trimming left V 1 base short and J 2 bases short, with 18 bases between. The CDR3 sequence is 17 residues long. The chain's CDR3 is CASSPRPPDYPAYEQYF. In DNA form, the CDR3 reads TGTGCCAGCTCACCACGCCCACCCGACTACCCCGCCTACGAGCAGTACTTC.

The rearrangement uses TRBV6-6 and TRBJ2-7; 7 bases agree with TRBD1. The CDR3 extends over 15 amino acids. The V gene's germline CDR1 is MNHNY and CDR2 SVGAGI (reference sequence). V was clipped by 7 bases and J by 1 base; unmatched bases: 10. The CDR3 sequence: CASNSGGPASYEQYF. CDR3 sequence (DNA): TGTGCCAGCAATTCAGGGGGACCAGCTTCCTACGAGCAGTACTTC.

This clone was recorded a few times. The chain recombines TRBV21-1 with TRBJ2-2; the table's D gene call, TRBD1, was not cross checked with the DNA. TRBV21-1 is an annotated pseudogene. CDR3 length equals 13 residues. CDR3 amino acids: CASPADRTGELFF. Here the CDR3 DNA reads TGTGCCAGCCCAGCTGACAGGACCGGGGAGCTGTTTTTT.